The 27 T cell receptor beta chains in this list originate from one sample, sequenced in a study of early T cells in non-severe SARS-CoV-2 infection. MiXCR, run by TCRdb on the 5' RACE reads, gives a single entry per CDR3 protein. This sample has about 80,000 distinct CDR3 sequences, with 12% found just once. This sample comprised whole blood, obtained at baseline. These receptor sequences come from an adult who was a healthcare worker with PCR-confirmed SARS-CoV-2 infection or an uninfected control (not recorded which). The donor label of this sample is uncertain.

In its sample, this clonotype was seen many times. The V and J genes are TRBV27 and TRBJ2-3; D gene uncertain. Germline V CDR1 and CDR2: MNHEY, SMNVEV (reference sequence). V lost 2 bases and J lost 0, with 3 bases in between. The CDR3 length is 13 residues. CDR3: CASSLMSTDTQYF. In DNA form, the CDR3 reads TGTGCCAGCAGTTTAATGAGCACAGATACGCAGTATTTT.

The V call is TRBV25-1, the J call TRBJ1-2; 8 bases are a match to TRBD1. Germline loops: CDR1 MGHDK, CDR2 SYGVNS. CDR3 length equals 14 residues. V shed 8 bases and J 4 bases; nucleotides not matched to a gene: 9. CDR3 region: CASGGTGLLYGYTF. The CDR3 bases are TGTGCCAGCGGGGGGACAGGTCTCCTCTATGGCTACACCTTC.

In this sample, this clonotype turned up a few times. The CDR3 coding sequence is TGTGCCAGCAGCTTAGCGTGGGGGAGGAGCACCGGGGAGCTGTTTTTT. As protein: CASSLAWGRSTGELFF. The chain has TRBV7-2 and TRBJ2-2, with a tentative D call TRBD2 (6 bases). Trimming took 0 bases from V and 4 from J, leaving 12 bases between them. Germline V gives CDR1 SGHTA, CDR2 FQGNSA. The CDR3 extends over 16 amino acids.

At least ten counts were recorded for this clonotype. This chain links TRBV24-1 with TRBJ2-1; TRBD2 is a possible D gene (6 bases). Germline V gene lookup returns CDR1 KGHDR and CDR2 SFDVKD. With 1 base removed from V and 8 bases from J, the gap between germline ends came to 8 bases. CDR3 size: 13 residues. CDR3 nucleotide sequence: TGTGCCACCAGTGATTTAACGGGAGATGAGCAGTTCTTC. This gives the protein CATSDLTGDEQFF.

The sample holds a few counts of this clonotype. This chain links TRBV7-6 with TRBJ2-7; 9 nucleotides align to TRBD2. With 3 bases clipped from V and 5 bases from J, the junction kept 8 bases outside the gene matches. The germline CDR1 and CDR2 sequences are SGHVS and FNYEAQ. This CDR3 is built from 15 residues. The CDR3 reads CASSLGVAGVHEQYF. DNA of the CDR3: TGTGCCAGCAGCTTGGGGGTAGCGGGAGTCCACGAGCAGTACTTC.

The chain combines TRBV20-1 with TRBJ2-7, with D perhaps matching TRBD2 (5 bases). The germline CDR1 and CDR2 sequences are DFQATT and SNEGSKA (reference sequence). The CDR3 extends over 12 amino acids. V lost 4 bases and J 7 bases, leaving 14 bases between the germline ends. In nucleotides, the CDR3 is TGCAGTGCTATGGCACTGAGGGAAGAGCAGTACTTC. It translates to CSAMALREEQYF.

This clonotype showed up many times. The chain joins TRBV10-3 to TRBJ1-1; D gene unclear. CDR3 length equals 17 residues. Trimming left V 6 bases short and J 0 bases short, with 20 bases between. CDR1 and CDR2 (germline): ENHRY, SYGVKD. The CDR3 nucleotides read TGTGCCATCAGACTTGCCCCTGCAGAGACCATGAACACTGAAGCTTTCTTT. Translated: CAIRLAPAETMNTEAFF.

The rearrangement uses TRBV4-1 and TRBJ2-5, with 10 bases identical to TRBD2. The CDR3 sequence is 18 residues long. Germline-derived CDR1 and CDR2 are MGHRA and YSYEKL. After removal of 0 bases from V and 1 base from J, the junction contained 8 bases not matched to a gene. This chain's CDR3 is CASSQESSGLAVQETQYF. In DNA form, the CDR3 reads TGCGCCAGCAGCCAAGAATCTTCTGGACTAGCGGTCCAAGAGACCCAGTACTTC.

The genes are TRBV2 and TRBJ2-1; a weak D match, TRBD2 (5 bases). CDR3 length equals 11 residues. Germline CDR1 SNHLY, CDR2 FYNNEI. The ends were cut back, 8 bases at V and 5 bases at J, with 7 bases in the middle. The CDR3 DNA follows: TGTGCCAGCCCGACTAACAATGAGCAGTTCTTC. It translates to CASPTNNEQFF.

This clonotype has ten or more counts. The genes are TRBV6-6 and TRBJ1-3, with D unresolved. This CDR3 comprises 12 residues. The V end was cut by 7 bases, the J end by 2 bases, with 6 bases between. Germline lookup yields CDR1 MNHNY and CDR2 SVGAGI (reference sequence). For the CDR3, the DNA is TGTGCCAGCACGGGTACTGGAAACACCATATATTTT. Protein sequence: CASTGTGNTIYF.

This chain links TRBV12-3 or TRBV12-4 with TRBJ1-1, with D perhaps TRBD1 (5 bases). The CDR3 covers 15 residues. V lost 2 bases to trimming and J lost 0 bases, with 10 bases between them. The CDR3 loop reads CASSLRQTMNTEAFF. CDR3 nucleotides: TGTGCCAGCAGTTTAAGACAGACCATGAACACTGAAGCTTTCTTT.

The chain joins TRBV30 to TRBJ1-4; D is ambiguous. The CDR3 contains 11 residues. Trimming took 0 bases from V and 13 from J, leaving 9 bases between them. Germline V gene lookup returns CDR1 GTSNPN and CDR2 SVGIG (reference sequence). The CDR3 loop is CAWSVRGRLFF. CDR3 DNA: TGTGCCTGGAGTGTACGGGGTAGACTGTTTTTT.

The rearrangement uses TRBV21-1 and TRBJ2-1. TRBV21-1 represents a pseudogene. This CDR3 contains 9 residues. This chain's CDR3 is CASSGEQFF. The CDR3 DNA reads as TGTGCCAGCTCCGGAGAGCAGTTCTTC.

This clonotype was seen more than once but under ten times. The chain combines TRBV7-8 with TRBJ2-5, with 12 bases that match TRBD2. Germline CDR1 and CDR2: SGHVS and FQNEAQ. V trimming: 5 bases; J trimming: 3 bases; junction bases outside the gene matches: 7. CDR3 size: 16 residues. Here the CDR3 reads CASSGRWTSGKETQYF. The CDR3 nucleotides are TGTGCCAGCAGCGGCCGGTGGACTAGCGGGAAAGAGACCCAGTACTTC. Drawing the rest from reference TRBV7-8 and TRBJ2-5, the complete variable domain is GAGVSQSPRYKVAKRGQDVALRCDPISGHVSLFWYQQALGQGPEFLTYFQNEAQLDKSGLPSDRFFAERPEGSVSTLKIQRTQQEDSAVYLCASSGRWTSGKETQYFGPGTRLLVL.

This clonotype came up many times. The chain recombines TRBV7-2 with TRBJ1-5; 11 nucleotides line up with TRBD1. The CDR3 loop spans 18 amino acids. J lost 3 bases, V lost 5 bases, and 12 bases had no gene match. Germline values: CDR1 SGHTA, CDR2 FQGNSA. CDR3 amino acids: CASSRPPGQGVYNQPQHF. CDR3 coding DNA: TGTGCCAGCAGCCGCCCACCGGGACAGGGGGTCTACAATCAGCCCCAGCATTTT.

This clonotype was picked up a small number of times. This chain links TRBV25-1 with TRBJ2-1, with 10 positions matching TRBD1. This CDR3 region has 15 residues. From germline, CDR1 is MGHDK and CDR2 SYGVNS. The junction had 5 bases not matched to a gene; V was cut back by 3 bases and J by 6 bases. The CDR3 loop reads CASSDWGQGSNEQFF. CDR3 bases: TGTGCCAGCAGTGATTGGGGACAGGGGTCCAATGAGCAGTTCTTC.

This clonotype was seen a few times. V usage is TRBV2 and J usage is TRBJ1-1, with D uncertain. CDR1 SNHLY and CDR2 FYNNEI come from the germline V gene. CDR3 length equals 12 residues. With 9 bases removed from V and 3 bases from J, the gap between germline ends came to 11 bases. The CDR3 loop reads CASRVDYTEAFF. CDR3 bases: TGTGCCAGTAGGGTAGATTACACTGAAGCTTTCTTT.

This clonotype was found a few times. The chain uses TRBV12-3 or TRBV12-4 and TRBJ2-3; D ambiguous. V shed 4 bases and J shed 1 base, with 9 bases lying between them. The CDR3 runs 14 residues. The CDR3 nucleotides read TGTGCCAGCAGTTCGGCCCTCCGCACAGATACGCAGTATTTT. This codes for CASSSALRTDTQYF.

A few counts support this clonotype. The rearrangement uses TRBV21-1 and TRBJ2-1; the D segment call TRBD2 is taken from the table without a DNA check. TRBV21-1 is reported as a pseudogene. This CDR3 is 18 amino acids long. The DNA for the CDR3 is TGTGCCAGCAGCAAATTTACGTTAGGACTAGCGGGAGCATGTGAGCAGTTCTTC. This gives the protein CASSKFTLGLAGACEQFF.

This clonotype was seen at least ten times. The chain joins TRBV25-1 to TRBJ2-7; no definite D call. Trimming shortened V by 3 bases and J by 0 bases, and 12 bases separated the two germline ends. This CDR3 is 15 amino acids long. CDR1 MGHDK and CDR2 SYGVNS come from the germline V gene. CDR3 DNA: TGTGCCAGCAGTGAGTTAGGCAGCCTCTCCTACGAGCAGTACTTC. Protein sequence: CASSELGSLSYEQYF.

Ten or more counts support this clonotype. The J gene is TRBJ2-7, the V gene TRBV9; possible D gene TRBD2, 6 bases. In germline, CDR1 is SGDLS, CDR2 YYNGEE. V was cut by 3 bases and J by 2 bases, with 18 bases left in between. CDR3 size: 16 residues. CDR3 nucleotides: TGTGCCAGCAGCGCCCTCCCGGGACTGAGCCCCTACGAGCAGTACTTC. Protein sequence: CASSALPGLSPYEQYF.

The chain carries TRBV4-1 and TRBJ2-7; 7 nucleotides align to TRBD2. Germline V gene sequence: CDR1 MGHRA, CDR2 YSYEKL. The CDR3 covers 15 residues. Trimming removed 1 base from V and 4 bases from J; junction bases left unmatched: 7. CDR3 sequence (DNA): TGCGCCAGCAGCCAAGTGCTAGCGGTCCCTTACGAGCAGTACTTC. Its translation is CASSQVLAVPYEQYF.

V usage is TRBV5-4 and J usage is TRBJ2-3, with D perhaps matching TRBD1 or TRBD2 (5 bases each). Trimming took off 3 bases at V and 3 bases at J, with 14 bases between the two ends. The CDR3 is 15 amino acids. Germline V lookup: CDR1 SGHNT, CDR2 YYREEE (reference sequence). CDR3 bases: TGTGCCAGCAGCTCAGCGGTTAGGGGAACAGATACGCAGTATTTT. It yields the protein CASSSAVRGTDTQYF.

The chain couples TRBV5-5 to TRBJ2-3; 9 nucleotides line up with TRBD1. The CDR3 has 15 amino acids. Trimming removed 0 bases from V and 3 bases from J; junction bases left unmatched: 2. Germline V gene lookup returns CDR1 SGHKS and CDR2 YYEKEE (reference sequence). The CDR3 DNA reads TGTGCCAGCAGCTTGGCCGGACAGGGGACAGATACGCAGTATTTT. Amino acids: CASSLAGQGTDTQYF.

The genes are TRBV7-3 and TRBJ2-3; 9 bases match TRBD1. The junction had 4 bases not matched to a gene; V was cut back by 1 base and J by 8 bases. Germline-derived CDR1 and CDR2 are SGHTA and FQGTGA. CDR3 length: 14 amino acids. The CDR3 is CASSLNGQGFTQYF. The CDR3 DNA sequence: TGTGCCAGCAGCTTAAATGGACAGGGGTTTACGCAGTATTTT.

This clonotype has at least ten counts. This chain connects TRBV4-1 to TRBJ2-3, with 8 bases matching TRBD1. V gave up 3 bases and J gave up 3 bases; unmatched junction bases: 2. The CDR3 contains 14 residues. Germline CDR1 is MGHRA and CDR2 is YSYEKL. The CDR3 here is CASSQRDRTDTQYF. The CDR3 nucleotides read TGCGCCAGCAGCCAGAGGGACAGGACAGATACGCAGTATTTT.

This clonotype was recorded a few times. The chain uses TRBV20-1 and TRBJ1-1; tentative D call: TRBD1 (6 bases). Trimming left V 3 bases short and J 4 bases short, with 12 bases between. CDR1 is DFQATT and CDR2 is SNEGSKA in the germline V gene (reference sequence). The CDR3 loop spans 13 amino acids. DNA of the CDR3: TGCAGTGCTAGCAGGGGCGGAATCACTGAAGCTTTCTTT. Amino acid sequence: CSASRGGITEAFF.